These 7 T cell receptor beta chains came from one sample sequenced in a study of blood T cells in healthy people across ages. Primers used in a second PCR of roughly 7 to 12 cycles were a sample-barcoded 5' primer and a J-beta primer mix. TCRdb fed the 5' RACE reads into MiXCR, producing one record per CDR3 protein. The sample has fewer than 2,000,000 distinct CDR3 sequences, approximately 39% seen once. The sample taken for sequencing was blood. These receptors came from a human donor in good health.

The chain employs TRBV7-3 and TRBJ2-1, with D unresolved. The CDR3 has 13 amino acids. Per the germline V gene, CDR1 is SGHTA and CDR2 is FQGTGA. V lost 3 bases, J lost 6 bases, and 9 bases lay in between. As DNA, the CDR3 is TGTGCCAGCAGCTTCCATCGTTCCAATGAGCAGTTCTTC. Encoded protein: CASSFHRSNEQFF.

The chain is built from TRBV5-1 and TRBJ2-7, with TRBD1 matching over 7 bases. In germline, CDR1 is SGHRS, CDR2 YFSETQ. There are 15 residues in the CDR3. With V trimmed by 4 bases and J by 1 base, 8 bases remained unmatched. In nucleotides, the CDR3 is TGCGCCAGCAGCGAGACAGGGCTGAGGTCCTACGAGCAGTACTTC. Residues: CASSETGLRSYEQYF.

V usage is TRBV5-1 and J usage is TRBJ1-2; D call uncertain. The CDR3 has 13 amino acids. CDR1 and CDR2 from the germline V gene are SGHRS and YFSETQ. V was clipped by 4 bases and J by 4 bases, with 11 bases between them. This chain's CDR3 is CASSVLPGYGYTF. In DNA form, the CDR3 reads TGCGCCAGCAGCGTCCTCCCGGGCTATGGCTACACCTTC.

The chain couples TRBV6-5 to TRBJ2-1; D remains unclear. Germline V gene lookup returns CDR1 MNHEY and CDR2 SVGAGI. V was pared by 5 bases and J by 1 base, with 6 bases between. The CDR3 has 13 amino acids. CDR3: CASSMTSYNEQFF. The DNA of the CDR3 is TGTGCCAGCAGTATGACTTCCTACAATGAGCAGTTCTTC.

V usage is TRBV5-1 and J usage is TRBJ2-1; the D gene is possibly TRBD2 (5 bases). The CDR3 loop spans 15 amino acids. Germline V gene data show CDR1 as SGHRS and CDR2 as YFSETQ. The V and J ends lost 4 bases and 2 bases respectively, with 13 bases between them. CDR3 sequence: CASSPDSTTYNEQFF. The CDR3 DNA follows: TGCGCCAGCAGCCCGGACTCGACCACCTACAATGAGCAGTTCTTC.

CDR3 in DNA: TGCGCCAGCAGCCACTGGACAGGGCCCACTATTGAGCAGTACTTC. This codes for CASSHWTGPTIEQYF. The rearrangement links TRBV4-1 to TRBJ2-7, with 8 bases matching TRBD1. The germline gives CDR1 MGHRA, CDR2 YSYEKL. V shed 3 bases, J shed 7 bases, and the junction held 11 bases outside the gene matches. The CDR3 sequence is 15 residues long.

This clonotype occurred once. The V and J genes are TRBV12-5 and TRBJ1-4; maybe TRBD1 (5 bases). CDR1 is LGHNT, CDR2 FRNRAP, per germline. The CDR3 covers 13 residues. With 6 bases removed from V and 8 bases from J, the gap between germline ends came to 13 bases. CDR3 residues: CASGGAGPEKLFF. CDR3 sequence (DNA): TGTGCTAGTGGCGGCGCAGGGCCGGAAAAACTGTTTTTT.